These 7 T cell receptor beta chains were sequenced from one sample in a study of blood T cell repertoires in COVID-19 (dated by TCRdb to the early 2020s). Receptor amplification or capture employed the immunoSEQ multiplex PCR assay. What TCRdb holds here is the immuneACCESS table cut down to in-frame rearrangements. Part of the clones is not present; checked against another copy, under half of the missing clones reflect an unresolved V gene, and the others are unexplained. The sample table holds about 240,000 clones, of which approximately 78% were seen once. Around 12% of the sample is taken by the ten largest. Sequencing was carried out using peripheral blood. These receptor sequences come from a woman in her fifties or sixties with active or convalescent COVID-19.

The CDR3 nucleotides are TGCGCCAGCAGCCCCTGGGCAGGGTACACCGGGGAGCTGTTTTTT. Its protein product is CASSPWAGYTGELFF. The V gene is TRBV4-3, the J gene TRBJ2-2, with D perhaps TRBD1 (5 bases). This CDR3 contains 15 residues. The germline CDR1 and CDR2 sequences are LGHNA and YSLEER. The V end lost 4 bases, the J end lost 3 bases, and 12 bases lay between the germline ends.

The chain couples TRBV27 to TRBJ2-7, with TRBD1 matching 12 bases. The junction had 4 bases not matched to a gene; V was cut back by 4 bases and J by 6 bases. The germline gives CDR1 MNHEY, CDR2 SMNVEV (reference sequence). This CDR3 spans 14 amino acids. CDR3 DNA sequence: TGTGCCAGCAGTTCCGGGACAGGGGGCCTCGAGCAGTACTTC. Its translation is CASSSGTGGLEQYF.

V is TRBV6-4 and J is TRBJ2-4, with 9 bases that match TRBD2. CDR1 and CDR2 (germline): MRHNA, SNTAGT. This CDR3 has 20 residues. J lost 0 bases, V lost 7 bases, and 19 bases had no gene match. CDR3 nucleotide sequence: TGTGCCAGCAACCACGGGAATAGCGGGGGACCCCATCTAGCCAAAAACATTCAGTACTTC. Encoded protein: CASNHGNSGGPHLAKNIQYF.

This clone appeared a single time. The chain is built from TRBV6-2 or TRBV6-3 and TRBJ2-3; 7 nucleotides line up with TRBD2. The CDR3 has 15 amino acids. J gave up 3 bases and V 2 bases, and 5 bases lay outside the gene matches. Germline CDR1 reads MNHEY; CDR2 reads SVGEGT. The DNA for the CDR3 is TGTGCCAGCAGTTACCCTGCGGGGGAGACAGATACGCAGTATTTT. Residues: CASSYPAGETDTQYF.

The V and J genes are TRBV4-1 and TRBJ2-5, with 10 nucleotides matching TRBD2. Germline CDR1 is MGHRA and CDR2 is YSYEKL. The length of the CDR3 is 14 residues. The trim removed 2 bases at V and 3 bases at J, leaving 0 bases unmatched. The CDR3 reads CASSQTSGEETQYF. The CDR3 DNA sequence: TGCGCCAGCAGCCAAACTAGCGGGGAAGAGACCCAGTACTTC.

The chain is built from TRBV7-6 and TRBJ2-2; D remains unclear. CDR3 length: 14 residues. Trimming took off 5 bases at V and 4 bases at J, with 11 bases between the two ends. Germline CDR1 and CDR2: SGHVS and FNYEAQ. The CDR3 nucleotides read TGTGCCAGCAGCCCCCTAGGTCCCACCGGGGAGCTGTTTTTT. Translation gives CASSPLGPTGELFF. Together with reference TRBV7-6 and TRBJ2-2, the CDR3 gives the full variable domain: GAGVSQSPRYKVTKRGQDVALRCDPISGHVSLYWYRQALGQGPEFLTYFNYEAQQDKSGLPNDRFSAERPEGSISTLTIQRTEQRDSAMYRCASSPLGPTGELFFGEGSRLTVL.

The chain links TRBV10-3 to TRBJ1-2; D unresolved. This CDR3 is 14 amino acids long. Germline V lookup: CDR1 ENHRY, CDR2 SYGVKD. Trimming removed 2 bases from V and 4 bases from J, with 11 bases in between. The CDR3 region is CAISENLGGYGYTF. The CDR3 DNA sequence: TGTGCCATCAGTGAGAATTTGGGAGGCTATGGCTACACCTTC.